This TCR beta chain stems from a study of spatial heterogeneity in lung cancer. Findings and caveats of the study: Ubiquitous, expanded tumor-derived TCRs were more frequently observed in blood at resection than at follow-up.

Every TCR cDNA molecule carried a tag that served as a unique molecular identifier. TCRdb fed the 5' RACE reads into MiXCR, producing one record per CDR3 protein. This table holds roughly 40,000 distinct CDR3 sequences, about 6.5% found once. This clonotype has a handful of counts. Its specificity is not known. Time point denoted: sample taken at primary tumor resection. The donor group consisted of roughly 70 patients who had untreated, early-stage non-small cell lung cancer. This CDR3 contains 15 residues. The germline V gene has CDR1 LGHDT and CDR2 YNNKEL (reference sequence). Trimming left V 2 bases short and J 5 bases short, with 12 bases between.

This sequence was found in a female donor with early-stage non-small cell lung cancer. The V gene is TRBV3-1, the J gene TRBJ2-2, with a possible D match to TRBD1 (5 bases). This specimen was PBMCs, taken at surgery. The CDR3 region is CASSQQTVGTGELFF. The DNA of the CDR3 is TGTGCCAGCAGCCAACAGACAGTCGGAACCGGGGAGCTGTTTTTT. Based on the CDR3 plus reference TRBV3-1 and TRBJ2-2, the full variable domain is DTAVSQTPKYLVTQMGNDKSIKCEQNLGHDTMYWYKQDSKKFLKIMFSYNNKELIINETVPNRFSPKSPDKAHLNLHINSLELGDSAVYFCASSQQTVGTGELFFGEGSRLTVL.